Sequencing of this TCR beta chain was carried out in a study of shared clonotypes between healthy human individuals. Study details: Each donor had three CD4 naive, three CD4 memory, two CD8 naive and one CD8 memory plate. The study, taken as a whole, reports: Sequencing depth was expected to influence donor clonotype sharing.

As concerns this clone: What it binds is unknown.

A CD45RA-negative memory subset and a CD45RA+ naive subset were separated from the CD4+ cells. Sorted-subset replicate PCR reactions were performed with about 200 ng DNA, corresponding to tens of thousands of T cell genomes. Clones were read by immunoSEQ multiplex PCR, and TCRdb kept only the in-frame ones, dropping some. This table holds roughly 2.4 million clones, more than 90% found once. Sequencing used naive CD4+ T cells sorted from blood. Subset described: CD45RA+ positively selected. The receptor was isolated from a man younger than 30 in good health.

CDR3 sequence (DNA): TGCAGTGTTGCTCACACAGATACGCAGTATTTT. Translating gives CSVAHTDTQYF. The V gene is TRBV20-1, the J gene TRBJ2-3, with no clear D. The CDR3 consists of 11 residues. Germline loops: CDR1 DFQATT, CDR2 SNEGSKA (reference sequence). V lost 7 bases and J 2 bases, leaving 7 bases between the germline ends.